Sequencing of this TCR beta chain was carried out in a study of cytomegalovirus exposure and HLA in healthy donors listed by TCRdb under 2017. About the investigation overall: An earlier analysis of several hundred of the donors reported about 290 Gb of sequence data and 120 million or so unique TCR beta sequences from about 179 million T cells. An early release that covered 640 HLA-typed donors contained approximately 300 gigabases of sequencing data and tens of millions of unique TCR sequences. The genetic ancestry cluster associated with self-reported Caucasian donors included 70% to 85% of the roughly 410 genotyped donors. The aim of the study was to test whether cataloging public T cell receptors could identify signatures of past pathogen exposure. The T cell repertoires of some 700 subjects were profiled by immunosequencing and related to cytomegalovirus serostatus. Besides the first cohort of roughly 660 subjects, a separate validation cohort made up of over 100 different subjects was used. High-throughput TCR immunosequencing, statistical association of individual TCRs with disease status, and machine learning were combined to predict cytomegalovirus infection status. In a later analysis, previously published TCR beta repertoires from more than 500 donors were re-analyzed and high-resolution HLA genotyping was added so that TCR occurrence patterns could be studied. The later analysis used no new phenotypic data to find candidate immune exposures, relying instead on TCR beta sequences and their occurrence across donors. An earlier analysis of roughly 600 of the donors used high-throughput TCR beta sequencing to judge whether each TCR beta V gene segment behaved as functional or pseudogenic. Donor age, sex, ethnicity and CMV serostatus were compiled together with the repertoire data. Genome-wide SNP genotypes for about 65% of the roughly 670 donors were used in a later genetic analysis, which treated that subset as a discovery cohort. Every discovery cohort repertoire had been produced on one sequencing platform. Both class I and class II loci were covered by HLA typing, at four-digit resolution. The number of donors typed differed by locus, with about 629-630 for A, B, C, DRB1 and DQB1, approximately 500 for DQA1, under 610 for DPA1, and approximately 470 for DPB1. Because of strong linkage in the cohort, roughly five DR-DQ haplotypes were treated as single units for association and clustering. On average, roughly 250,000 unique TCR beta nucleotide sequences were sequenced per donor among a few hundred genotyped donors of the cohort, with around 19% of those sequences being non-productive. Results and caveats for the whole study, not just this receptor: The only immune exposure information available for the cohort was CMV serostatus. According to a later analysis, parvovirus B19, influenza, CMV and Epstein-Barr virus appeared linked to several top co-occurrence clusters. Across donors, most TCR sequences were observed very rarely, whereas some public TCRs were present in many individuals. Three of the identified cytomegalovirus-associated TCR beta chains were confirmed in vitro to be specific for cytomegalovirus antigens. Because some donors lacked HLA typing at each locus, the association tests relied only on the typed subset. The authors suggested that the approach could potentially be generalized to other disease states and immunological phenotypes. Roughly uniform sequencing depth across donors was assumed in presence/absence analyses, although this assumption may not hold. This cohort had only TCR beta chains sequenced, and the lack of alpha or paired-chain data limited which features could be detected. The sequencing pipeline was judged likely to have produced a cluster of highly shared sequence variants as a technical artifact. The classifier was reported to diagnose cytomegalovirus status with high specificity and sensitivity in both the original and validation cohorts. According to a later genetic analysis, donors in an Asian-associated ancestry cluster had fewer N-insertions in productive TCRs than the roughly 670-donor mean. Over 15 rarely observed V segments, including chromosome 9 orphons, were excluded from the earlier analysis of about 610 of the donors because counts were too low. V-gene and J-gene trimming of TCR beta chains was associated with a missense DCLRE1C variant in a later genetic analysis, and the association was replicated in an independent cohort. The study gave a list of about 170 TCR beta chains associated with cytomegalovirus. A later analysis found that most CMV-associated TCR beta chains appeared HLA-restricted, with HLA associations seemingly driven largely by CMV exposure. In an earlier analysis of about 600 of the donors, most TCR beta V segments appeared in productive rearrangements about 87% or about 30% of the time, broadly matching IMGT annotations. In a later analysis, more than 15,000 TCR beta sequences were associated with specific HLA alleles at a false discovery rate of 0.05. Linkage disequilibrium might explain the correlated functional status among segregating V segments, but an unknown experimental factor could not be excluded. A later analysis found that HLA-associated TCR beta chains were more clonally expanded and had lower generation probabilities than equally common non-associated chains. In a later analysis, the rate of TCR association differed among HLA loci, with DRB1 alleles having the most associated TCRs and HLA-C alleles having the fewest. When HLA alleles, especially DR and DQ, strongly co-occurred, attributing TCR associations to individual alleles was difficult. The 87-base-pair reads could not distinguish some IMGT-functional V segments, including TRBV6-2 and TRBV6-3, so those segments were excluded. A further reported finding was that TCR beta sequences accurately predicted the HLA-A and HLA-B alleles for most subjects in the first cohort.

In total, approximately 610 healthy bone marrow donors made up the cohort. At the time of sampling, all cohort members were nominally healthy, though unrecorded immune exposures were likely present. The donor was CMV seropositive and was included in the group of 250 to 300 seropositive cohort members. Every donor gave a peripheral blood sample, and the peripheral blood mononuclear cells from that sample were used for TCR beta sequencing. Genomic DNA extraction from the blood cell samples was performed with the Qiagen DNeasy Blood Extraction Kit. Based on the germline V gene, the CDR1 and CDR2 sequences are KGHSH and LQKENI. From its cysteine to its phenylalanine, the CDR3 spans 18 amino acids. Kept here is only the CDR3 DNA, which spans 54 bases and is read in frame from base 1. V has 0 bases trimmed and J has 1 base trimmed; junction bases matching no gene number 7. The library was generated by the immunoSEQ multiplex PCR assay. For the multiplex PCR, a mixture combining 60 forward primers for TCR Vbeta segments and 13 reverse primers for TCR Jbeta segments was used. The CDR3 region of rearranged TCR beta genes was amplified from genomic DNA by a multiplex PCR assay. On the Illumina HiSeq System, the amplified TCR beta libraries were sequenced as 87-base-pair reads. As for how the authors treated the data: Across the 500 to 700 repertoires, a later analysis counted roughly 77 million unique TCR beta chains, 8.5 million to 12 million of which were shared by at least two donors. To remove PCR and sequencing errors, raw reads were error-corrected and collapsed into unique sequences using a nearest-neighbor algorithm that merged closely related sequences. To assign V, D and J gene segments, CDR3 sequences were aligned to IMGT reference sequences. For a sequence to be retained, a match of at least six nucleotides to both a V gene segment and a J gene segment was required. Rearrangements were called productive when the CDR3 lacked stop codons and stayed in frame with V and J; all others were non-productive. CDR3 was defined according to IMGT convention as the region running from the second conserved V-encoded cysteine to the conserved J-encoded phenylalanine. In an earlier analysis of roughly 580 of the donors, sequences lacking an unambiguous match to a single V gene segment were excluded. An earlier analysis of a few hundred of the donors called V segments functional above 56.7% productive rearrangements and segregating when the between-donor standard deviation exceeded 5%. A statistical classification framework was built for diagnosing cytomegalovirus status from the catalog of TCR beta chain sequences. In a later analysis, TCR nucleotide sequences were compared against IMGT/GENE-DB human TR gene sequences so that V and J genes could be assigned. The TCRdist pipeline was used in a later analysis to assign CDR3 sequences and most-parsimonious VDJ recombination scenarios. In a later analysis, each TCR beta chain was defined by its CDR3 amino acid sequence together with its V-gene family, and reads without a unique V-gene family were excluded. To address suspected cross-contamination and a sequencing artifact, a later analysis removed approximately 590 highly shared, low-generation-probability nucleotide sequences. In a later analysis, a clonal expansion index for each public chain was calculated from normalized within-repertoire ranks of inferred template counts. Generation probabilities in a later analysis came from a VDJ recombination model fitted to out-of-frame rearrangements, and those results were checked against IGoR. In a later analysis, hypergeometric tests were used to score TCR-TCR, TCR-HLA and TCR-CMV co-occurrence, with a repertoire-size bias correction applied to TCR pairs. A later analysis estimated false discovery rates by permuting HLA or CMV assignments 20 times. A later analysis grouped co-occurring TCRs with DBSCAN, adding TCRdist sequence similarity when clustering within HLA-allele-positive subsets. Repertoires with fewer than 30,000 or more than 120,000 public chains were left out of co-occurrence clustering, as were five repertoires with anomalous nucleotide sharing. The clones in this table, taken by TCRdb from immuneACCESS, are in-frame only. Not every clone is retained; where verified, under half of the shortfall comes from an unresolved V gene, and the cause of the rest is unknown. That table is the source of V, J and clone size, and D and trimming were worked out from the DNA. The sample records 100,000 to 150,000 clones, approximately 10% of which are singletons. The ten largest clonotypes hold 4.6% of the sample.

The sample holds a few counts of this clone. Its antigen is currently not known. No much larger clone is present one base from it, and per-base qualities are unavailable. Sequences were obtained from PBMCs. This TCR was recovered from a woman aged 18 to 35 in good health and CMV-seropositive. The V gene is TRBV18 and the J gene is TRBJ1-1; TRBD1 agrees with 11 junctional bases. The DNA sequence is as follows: TGTGCCAGCTCACCACCTTTTGGGACAGGGGGTCCGAACACTGAAGCTTTCTTT. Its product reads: CASSPPFGTGGPNTEAFF.